These T cell receptor beta chains were read from a single sample in a study of cytomegalovirus exposure and HLA in healthy donors. Only in-frame clones appear in the TCRdb table, and some are missing; sequencing was by immunoSEQ multiplex PCR. Here the sample spans some 180,000 clones, around 82% being singletons. The sequencing sample was made of PBMCs. These TCRs come from a woman in her twenties or thirties in good health and CMV-seronegative. The CDR3 runs from the conserved cysteine through the conserved F or W. A D gene is named only where the DNA matches it firmly. Clone size is not always given. Where it is, it says once, few, many or a class for expanded clones.

v_gene: TRBV5-4; abundance: NA; d_gene: NA; j_gene: TRBJ1-2; len: 15; CDR3nt: TGTGCCAGCAGCTCTAGAGGGAGGGGGTCCTATGGCTACACCTTC; CDR3aa: CASSSRGRGSYGYTF
v_gene: TRBV15; abundance: NA; d_gene: TRBD1; j_gene: TRBJ1-1; len: 17; CDR3nt: TGTGCCACCAGCAGACCATTATTTGGACAGGGATTCACTGAAGCTTTCTTT; CDR3aa: CATSRPLFGQGFTEAFF
v_gene: TRBV7-8; abundance: NA; d_gene: NA; j_gene: TRBJ2-7; len: 16; CDR3nt: TGTGCCAGCAGCTTAGGGACTATCGGGAGCAGGTACGAGCAGTACTTC; CDR3aa: CASSLGTIGSRYEQYF
v_gene: TRBV6-5; abundance: NA; d_gene: TRBD2; j_gene: TRBJ2-7; len: 16; CDR3nt: TGTGCCAGCAGTTACGGTGGGACTAGCGGGAGAGACGAGCAGTACTTC; CDR3aa: CASSYGGTSGRDEQYF
v_gene: TRBV5-1; abundance: NA; d_gene: NA; j_gene: TRBJ2-5; len: 13; CDR3nt: TGCGCCAGCAGCTTGCTGCAGGGCCAGACCCAGTACTTC; CDR3aa: CASSLLQGQTQYF
v_gene: TRBV6-5; abundance: NA; d_gene: TRBD2; j_gene: TRBJ2-7; len: 14; CDR3nt: TGTGCCAGCAGTTTTTCCGGACTAGCGAACGAGCAGTACTTC; CDR3aa: CASSFSGLANEQYF
v_gene: TRBV30; abundance: NA; d_gene: TRBD1; j_gene: TRBJ2-1; len: 18; CDR3nt: TGTGCCTGGAGTCGAAAATATGTCCGGGACAGGGGATTGAATGAGCAGTTCTTC; CDR3aa: CAWSRKYVRDRGLNEQFF
v_gene: TRBV7-2; abundance: NA; d_gene: TRBD2; j_gene: TRBJ2-7; len: 19; CDR3nt: TGTGCCAGCAGCTTAGAAGGCTACATTGGAAGCGGGAGCTCCTACGAGCAGTACTTC; CDR3aa: CASSLEGYIGSGSSYEQYF
v_gene: TRBV7-8; abundance: NA; d_gene: NA; j_gene: TRBJ1-1; len: 14; CDR3nt: TGTGCCAGCAGTCCGGAGGGGAGTGGCACTGAAGCTTTCTTT; CDR3aa: CASSPEGSGTEAFF
v_gene: TRBV7-2; abundance: NA; d_gene: TRBD1; j_gene: TRBJ1-1; len: 14; CDR3nt: TGTGCCAGCAGCCGGGACAGGGAAAACACTGAAGCTTTCTTT; CDR3aa: CASSRDRENTEAFF
v_gene: TRBV4-2; abundance: NA; d_gene: NA; j_gene: TRBJ1-5; len: 15; CDR3nt: TGTGCCAGCAGCCAAGGTCCTACAGGGAATCAGCCCCAGCATTTT; CDR3aa: CASSQGPTGNQPQHF
v_gene: TRBV7-8; abundance: once; d_gene: NA; j_gene: TRBJ2-7; len: 17; CDR3nt: TGTGCCAGCAGCTTATTCTCAGTCTCCTTCTCCGGGTGGGAGCAGTACTTC; CDR3aa: CASSLFSVSFSGWEQYF
v_gene: TRBV18; abundance: NA; d_gene: NA; j_gene: TRBJ1-4; len: 18; CDR3nt: TGTGCCAGCTCACCTCTTAAAGGGGCAGGGTCCCGTAATGAAAAACTGTTTTTT; CDR3aa: CASSPLKGAGSRNEKLFF
v_gene: TRBV30; abundance: NA; d_gene: TRBD1; j_gene: TRBJ2-7; len: 16; CDR3nt: TGTGCCTGGAGTGTAAAATGGACAGGGGGATCCTACGAGCAGTACTTC; CDR3aa: CAWSVKWTGGSYEQYF
v_gene: TRBV11-2; abundance: NA; d_gene: TRBD2; j_gene: TRBJ2-5; len: 15; CDR3nt: TGTGCCAGCAGCTTAGCTCCCCCGGGGGGGAGGACCCAGTACTTC; CDR3aa: CASSLAPPGGRTQYF
v_gene: TRBV2; abundance: NA; d_gene: TRBD2; j_gene: TRBJ2-3; len: 16; CDR3nt: TGTGCCAGCAGTGAAGCGCAGCTAGCGGAATTGGATACGCAGTATTTT; CDR3aa: CASSEAQLAELDTQYF
v_gene: TRBV7-9; abundance: NA; d_gene: NA; j_gene: TRBJ1-4; len: 13; CDR3nt: TGTGCCAGCAGGGGTGGAGCTAATGAAAAACTGTTTTTT; CDR3aa: CASRGGANEKLFF
v_gene: TRBV13; abundance: NA; d_gene: TRBD1; j_gene: TRBJ2-2; len: 15; CDR3nt: TGTGCCAGCAGCTTAGGAGGGGGCAACACCGGGGAGCTGTTTTTT; CDR3aa: CASSLGGGNTGELFF
v_gene: TRBV9; abundance: NA; d_gene: TRBD1; j_gene: TRBJ2-1; len: 20; CDR3nt: TGTGCCAGCAGCGCAATACCCGGGACAGGGGACAAATATTTTGACAATGAGCAGTTCTTC; CDR3aa: CASSAIPGTGDKYFDNEQFF
v_gene: TRBV7-9; abundance: NA; d_gene: NA; j_gene: TRBJ1-2; len: 15; CDR3nt: TGTGCCAGCAGCTTAGGGGTTGGGCAGGGCTATGGCTACACCTTC; CDR3aa: CASSLGVGQGYGYTF
v_gene: TRBV4-2; abundance: NA; d_gene: NA; j_gene: TRBJ2-7; len: 17; CDR3nt: TGTGCCAGCAGCCACCCCGGGGGGCTTGGTAGATCCTACGAGCAGTACTTC; CDR3aa: CASSHPGGLGRSYEQYF
v_gene: TRBV19; abundance: NA; d_gene: NA; j_gene: TRBJ2-7; len: 13; CDR3nt: TGTGCCAGTAGTATTTCCCAGATGGACGAGCAGTACTTC; CDR3aa: CASSISQMDEQYF
v_gene: TRBV5-1; abundance: NA; d_gene: TRBD2; j_gene: TRBJ2-3; len: 14; CDR3nt: TGCGCCAGCAGCTTTAGCGGGGGCACAGATACGCAGTATTTT; CDR3aa: CASSFSGGTDTQYF
v_gene: TRBV5-4; abundance: NA; d_gene: TRBD2; j_gene: TRBJ2-1; len: 16; CDR3nt: TGTGCCAGCAGCTTGGCCGGGACTAGCGGGGTCGGAGAGCAGTTCTTC; CDR3aa: CASSLAGTSGVGEQFF
v_gene: TRBV5-1; abundance: NA; d_gene: TRBD1; j_gene: TRBJ2-3; len: 16; CDR3nt: TGCGCCAGCAGCTTGATCCCGGGACAGAGCACAGATACGCAGTATTTT; CDR3aa: CASSLIPGQSTDTQYF
v_gene: TRBV7-9; abundance: NA; d_gene: NA; j_gene: TRBJ2-1; len: 11; CDR3nt: TGTGCCAGCCCTGGACCAGGGGATGGGTTCTTC; CDR3aa: CASPGPGDGFF
v_gene: TRBV11-3; abundance: NA; d_gene: NA; j_gene: TRBJ2-2; len: 15; CDR3nt: TGTGCCAGCAGCTTAGGGGCAGGGGAGACCGGGGAGCTGTTTTTT; CDR3aa: CASSLGAGETGELFF
v_gene: TRBV28; abundance: few; d_gene: TRBD1; j_gene: TRBJ2-7; len: 16; CDR3nt: TGTGCCAGCAGTTTATACGGGACAGGGGTATTGGGCGAGCAGTACTTC; CDR3aa: CASSLYGTGVLGEQYF
v_gene: TRBV18; abundance: NA; d_gene: NA; j_gene: TRBJ1-5; len: 17; CDR3nt: TGTGCCAGCTCACCAAAGGGGCAGGGGCTGAGCAATCAGCCCCAGCATTTT; CDR3aa: CASSPKGQGLSNQPQHF
v_gene: TRBV7-9; abundance: NA; d_gene: TRBD1; j_gene: TRBJ2-7; len: 14; CDR3nt: TGTGCCAGCAGCTTAGGACAGGGCTTCTACGAGCAGTACTTC; CDR3aa: CASSLGQGFYEQYF
v_gene: TRBV11-2; abundance: NA; d_gene: TRBD2; j_gene: TRBJ2-5; len: 14; CDR3nt: TGTGCCAGCAGCATCGGACTAGTCCCAGAGACCCAGTACTTC; CDR3aa: CASSIGLVPETQYF
v_gene: TRBV4-2; abundance: few; d_gene: NA; j_gene: TRBJ1-5; len: 16; CDR3nt: TGTGCCAGCAGCCAAGCGGGAGGGGGAAGCAATCAGCCCCAGCATTTT; CDR3aa: CASSQAGGGSNQPQHF
v_gene: TRBV6-5; abundance: NA; d_gene: NA; j_gene: TRBJ1-4; len: 13; CDR3nt: TGTGCCAGCAGTTGGGTGACGGGTGAAAAACTGTTTTTT; CDR3aa: CASSWVTGEKLFF
v_gene: TRBV27; abundance: NA; d_gene: TRBD2; j_gene: TRBJ2-3; len: 15; CDR3nt: TGTGCCAGCAACGGGCTGACTAGCGGGATTGCTACGCAGTATTTT; CDR3aa: CASNGLTSGIATQYF
v_gene: TRBV2; abundance: NA; d_gene: NA; j_gene: TRBJ2-2; len: 14; CDR3nt: TGTGCCAGCAGGAGGCGCCCGTTGAACGGGGAGCTGTTTTTT; CDR3aa: CASRRRPLNGELFF
v_gene: TRBV4-2; abundance: NA; d_gene: NA; j_gene: TRBJ2-1; len: 10; CDR3nt: TGTGCCAGCAGCGGGCGAGAGCAGTTCTTC; CDR3aa: CASSGREQFF
v_gene: TRBV19; abundance: NA; d_gene: NA; j_gene: TRBJ1-2; len: 12; CDR3nt: TGTGCCAGTAGTCACAGGAAAAGTGGCTACACCTTC; CDR3aa: CASSHRKSGYTF
v_gene: TRBV2; abundance: NA; d_gene: TRBD1; j_gene: TRBJ1-6; len: 13; CDR3nt: TGTGCCAGCAGTGGTGACAGGGATTCACCCCTCCACTTT; CDR3aa: CASSGDRDSPLHF
v_gene: TRBV2; abundance: NA; d_gene: NA; j_gene: TRBJ1-1; len: 14; CDR3nt: TGTGCCAGCATTGTCGGACAAATGAACACTGAAGCTTTCTTT; CDR3aa: CASIVGQMNTEAFF
v_gene: TRBV5-1; abundance: once; d_gene: TRBD2; j_gene: TRBJ2-3; len: 16; CDR3nt: TGCGCCAGCAGCTCGCTAGCGGGGGGGTTTTTAGATACGCAGTATTTT; CDR3aa: CASSSLAGGFLDTQYF
v_gene: TRBV6-5; abundance: NA; d_gene: TRBD2; j_gene: TRBJ2-5; len: 15; CDR3nt: TGTGCCAGCAGGCCGGGAGGCCATTTCCAAGAGACCCAGTACTTC; CDR3aa: CASRPGGHFQETQYF